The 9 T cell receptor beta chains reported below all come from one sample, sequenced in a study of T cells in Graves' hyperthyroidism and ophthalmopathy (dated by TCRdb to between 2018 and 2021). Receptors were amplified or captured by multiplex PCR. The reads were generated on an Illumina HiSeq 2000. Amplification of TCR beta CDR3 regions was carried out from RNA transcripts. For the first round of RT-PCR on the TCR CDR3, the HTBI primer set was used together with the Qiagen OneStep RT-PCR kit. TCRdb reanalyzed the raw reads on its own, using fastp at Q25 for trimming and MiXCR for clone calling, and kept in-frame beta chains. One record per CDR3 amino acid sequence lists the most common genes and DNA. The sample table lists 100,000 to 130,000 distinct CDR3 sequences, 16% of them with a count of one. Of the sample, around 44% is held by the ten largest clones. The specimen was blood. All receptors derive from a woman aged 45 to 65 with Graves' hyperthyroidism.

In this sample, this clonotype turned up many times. CDR3 coding DNA: TGTGCCAGCAGCAAAGGAGTAGCGGGAGAGGGAACCGGGGAGCTGTTTTTT. Protein sequence: CASSKGVAGEGTGELFF. V gene TRBV7-8 combines with J gene TRBJ2-2; TRBD2 agrees at 9 bases. The CDR3 length is 17 residues. Germline CDR1 reads SGHVS; CDR2 reads FQNEAQ. Trimming took 5 bases from V and 5 from J; bases not matched to a gene: 12.

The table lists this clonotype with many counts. Here the CDR3 reads CATKQGEDGYTF. The CDR3 DNA reads TGTGCCACGAAACAGGGTGAGGATGGCTACACCTTC. This sequence joins TRBV2 and TRBJ1-2, with D possibly being TRBD1 (6 bases). The germline CDR1 and CDR2 sequences are SNHLY and FYNNEI. Trimming left V 10 bases short and J 6 bases short, with 15 bases between. CDR3 length equals 12 residues. The whole variable domain, remainder taken from reference TRBV2 and TRBJ1-2, is EPEVTQTPSHQVTQMGQEVILRCVPISNHLYFYWYRQILGQKVEFLVSFYNNEISEKSEIFDDQFSVERPDGSNFTLKIRSTKLEDSAMYFCATKQGEDGYTFGSGTRLTVV.

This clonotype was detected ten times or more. The DNA for the CDR3 is TGTGCCAGCAGTTCCCTCTTCAGTGAGACTCTAGGCTCCTACAATGAGCAGTTCTTC. Its protein is CASSSLFSETLGSYNEQFF. The chain combines TRBV6-1 with TRBJ2-1; D gene ambiguous. Trimming stripped 5 bases from V and 0 bases from J, with 23 bases between. The CDR3 is 19 amino acids. Per the germline V gene, CDR1 is MNHNS and CDR2 is SASEGT.

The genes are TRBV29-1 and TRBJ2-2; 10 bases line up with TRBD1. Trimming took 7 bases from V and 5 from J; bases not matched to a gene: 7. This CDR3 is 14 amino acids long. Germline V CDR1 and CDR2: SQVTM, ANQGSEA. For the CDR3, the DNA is TGCAGCGCTCCGGGACAGGGGAATACCGGGGAGCTGTTTTTT. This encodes CSAPGQGNTGELFF.

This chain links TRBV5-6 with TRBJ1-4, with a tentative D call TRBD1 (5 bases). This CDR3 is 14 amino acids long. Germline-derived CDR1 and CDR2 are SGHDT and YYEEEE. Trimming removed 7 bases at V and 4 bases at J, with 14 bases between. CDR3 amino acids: CASRRGALNEKLFF. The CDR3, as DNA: TGTGCCAGCCGAAGGGGTGCCCTTAATGAAAAACTGTTTTTT.

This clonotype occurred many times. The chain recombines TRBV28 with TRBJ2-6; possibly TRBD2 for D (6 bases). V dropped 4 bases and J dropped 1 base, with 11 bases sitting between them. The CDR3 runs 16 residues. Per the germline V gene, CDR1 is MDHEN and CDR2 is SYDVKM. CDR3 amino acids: CASSSPGRSGANVLTF. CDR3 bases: TGTGCCAGCAGTTCTCCTGGGAGGTCTGGGGCCAACGTCCTGACTTTC.

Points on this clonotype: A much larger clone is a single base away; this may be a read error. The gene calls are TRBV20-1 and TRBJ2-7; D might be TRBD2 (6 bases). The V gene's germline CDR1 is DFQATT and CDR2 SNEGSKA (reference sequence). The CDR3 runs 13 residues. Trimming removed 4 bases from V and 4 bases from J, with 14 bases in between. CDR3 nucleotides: TGCAGTGCTACCAAAGCGGGCCGGTACGAGCAGTACTTC. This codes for CSATKAGRYEQYF.

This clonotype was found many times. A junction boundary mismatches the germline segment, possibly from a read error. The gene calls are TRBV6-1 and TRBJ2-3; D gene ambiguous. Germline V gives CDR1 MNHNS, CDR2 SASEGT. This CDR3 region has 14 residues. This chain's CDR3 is CASSDLEGTDTQYF. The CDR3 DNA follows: TGTGCCAGCAGTGACCTGGAAGGCACGGATACGCAGTATTTT.

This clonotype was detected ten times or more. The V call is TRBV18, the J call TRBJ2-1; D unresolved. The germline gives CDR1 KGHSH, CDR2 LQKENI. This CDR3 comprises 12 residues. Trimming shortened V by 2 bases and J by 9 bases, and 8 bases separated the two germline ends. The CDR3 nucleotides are TGTGCCAGCTCACCAGGAAGGGTTGAGCAGTTCTTC. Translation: CASSPGRVEQFF. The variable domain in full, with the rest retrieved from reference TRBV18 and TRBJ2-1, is NAGVMQNPRHLVRRRGQEARLRCSPMKGHSHVYWYRQLPEEGLKFMVYLQKENIIDESGMPKERFSAEFPKEGPSILRIQQVVRGDSAAYFCASSPGRVEQFFGPGTRLTVL.